The clone carrying this T cell receptor beta chain was picked up many times. These data come from a study of T cells after yellow fever vaccination. Each CDR3 protein gets one entry after TCRdb re-called the 5' RACE reads with MiXCR. The sample lists some 300,000 distinct CDR3 sequences; 8.5% to 10% were seen once. Germline CDR1 is LGHDT and CDR2 is YNNKEL (reference sequence). This CDR3 spans 17 amino acids. V lost 4 bases and J 0 bases, leaving 19 bases between the germline ends. The receptor comes from a man aged 18 to 29 who received the YFV17D yellow fever vaccine. This material consisted of CD4+ T cells sorted from PBMCs, taken 5 days after the yellow fever booster vaccination. This rearrangement joins TRBV3-1 to TRBJ2-7; D possibly matches TRBD1 or TRBD2 (6 bases each). The CDR3 sequence is CASSPLRGQRSSYEQYF. DNA of the CDR3: TGTGCCAGCAGCCCACTACGGGGGCAAAGGAGCTCCTACGAGCAGTACTTC.